The 26 T cell receptor beta chains below come from one sample, sequenced in a study of shared clonotypes between healthy human individuals (dated by TCRdb to about 2020). The library relied on the immunoSEQ multiplex PCR assay. The immuneACCESS repertoire file appears here via TCRdb, limited to in-frame rearrangements. These files lack a portion of the clones; in checked studies, under half of the deficit traces to unresolved V genes, and the cause of the others is not known. The sample records over a million clones, roughly 98% of which are singletons. The ten largest make up roughly 0.45% of the sample. Material: naive CD4+ T cells sorted from blood. The intended sense of this specimen's cell subset or site label: CD45RA+ positively selected. The receptors originated from a man younger than 40 in good health.

V gene TRBV14 combines with J gene TRBJ2-3, with TRBD1 as a possible D gene (5 bases). Germline loops: CDR1 SGHDN, CDR2 FVKESK. Trimming removed 4 bases at V and 3 bases at J, with 11 bases between. The CDR3 runs 14 residues. This chain's CDR3 is CASSLRQWTDTQYF. The CDR3 coding sequence is TGTGCCAGCAGCCTTCGACAGTGGACAGATACGCAGTATTTT.

This clone was recorded many times. The chain recombines TRBV11-2 with TRBJ2-7, with unresolved D. The CDR3 runs to 16 residues. CDR1 SGHAT and CDR2 FQNNGV come from the germline V gene. Trimming left V 5 bases short and J 5 bases short, with 22 bases between. In DNA form, the CDR3 reads TGTGCCAGCAGCCCTCGGAGCCGTTCCCAATGGAACGAGCAGTACTTC. Translating it yields CASSPRSRSQWNEQYF.

This chain uses TRBV4-2 with TRBJ2-7, with 8 positions matching TRBD2. This CDR3 is 18 amino acids long. Trimming cost V 1 base and J 5 bases; bases outside gene matches: 16. Germline V gives CDR1 LGHNA, CDR2 YNFKEQ. The CDR3 spells CASSQVGGGTSGVHEQYF. Written as DNA, the CDR3 is TGTGCCAGCAGCCAAGTGGGAGGGGGGACTAGTGGCGTCCACGAGCAGTACTTC.

The gene calls are TRBV7-9 and TRBJ2-2; TRBD2 aligns across 10 bases. Trimming at V came to 4 bases and at J to 3 bases, leaving 11 bases not matched to a gene. In germline, CDR1 is SEHNR, CDR2 FQNEAQ (reference sequence). This CDR3 is built from 18 residues. CDR3 in DNA: TGTGCCAGCAGCTCTAGCGGGAGAATCGTTGGGCACACCGGGGAGCTGTTTTTT. Encoded protein: CASSSSGRIVGHTGELFF.

V usage is TRBV14 and J usage is TRBJ2-5, with D uncertain. The germline gives CDR1 SGHDN, CDR2 FVKESK. The CDR3 consists of 15 residues. V dropped 1 base and J dropped 5 bases, with 14 bases sitting between them. CDR3 region: CASSQGLYSGETQYF. The CDR3 DNA sequence: TGTGCCAGCAGCCAAGGACTTTACAGTGGGGAGACCCAGTACTTC.

The V call is TRBV2, the J call TRBJ1-4, with D possibly matching TRBD1 (6 bases). Trimming pared 7 bases from V and 0 bases from J, leaving 12 bases between. Germline lookup yields CDR1 SNHLY and CDR2 FYNNEI. There are 15 residues in the CDR3. CDR3: CASKGPGATNEKLFF. CDR3 in DNA: TGTGCCAGCAAGGGCCCAGGGGCAACTAATGAAAAACTGTTTTTT.

The V call is TRBV29-1, the J call TRBJ2-1, with TRBD2 as a possible D gene (6 bases). The CDR3 has 14 residues. V shed 1 base and J shed 7 bases, with 14 bases lying between them. Per the germline V gene, CDR1 is SQVTM and CDR2 is ANQGSEA. The CDR3 sequence is CSVEVIAEYNEQFF. The DNA for the CDR3 is TGCAGCGTTGAAGTGATAGCGGAGTATAATGAGCAGTTCTTC.

The chain recombines TRBV5-4 with TRBJ2-2; unclear D gene. CDR3 length: 15 amino acids. V was trimmed by 2 bases and J by 0 bases, leaving 8 bases between them. Germline values: CDR1 SGHNT, CDR2 YYREEE (reference sequence). The CDR3 DNA is TGTGCCAGCAGCTTTTCGAGCGCGAACACCGGGGAGCTGTTTTTT. The encoded protein is CASSFSSANTGELFF.

The CDR3 DNA is TGTGCCAGCAGCGTGGGAACGGGAGACGTCTACGAGCAGTACTTC. Translation gives CASSVGTGDVYEQYF. This chain joins TRBV9 and TRBJ2-7; TRBD2 is a possible D gene (6 bases). The CDR3 extends over 15 amino acids. In germline, CDR1 is SGDLS, CDR2 YYNGEE. Trimming shortened V by 2 bases and J by 3 bases, and 15 bases separated the two germline ends.

The V call is TRBV6-5, the J call TRBJ1-3; possibly TRBD1 for D (5 bases). The CDR3 contains 15 residues. From germline, CDR1 is MNHEY and CDR2 SVGAGI. Trimming removed 0 bases at V and 0 bases at J, with 6 bases between. The CDR3 coding sequence is TGTGCCAGCAGTTACTCCGGGACCTCTGGAAACACCATATATTTT. Protein: CASSYSGTSGNTIYF.

The chain joins TRBV9 to TRBJ1-2, with 9 bases matching TRBD1. Trimming cost V 4 bases and J 1 base; bases outside gene matches: 5. Germline V lookup: CDR1 SGDLS, CDR2 YYNGEE. This CDR3 has 15 residues. DNA of the CDR3: TGTGCCAGCAGCATCAGACAGGGGGGTAACTATGGCTACACCTTC. Its protein product is CASSIRQGGNYGYTF.

V and J are TRBV4-3 and TRBJ2-3; 8 bases align to TRBD1. The CDR3 is made up of 18 amino acids. Trimming took 1 base from V and 0 from J; bases not matched to a gene: 9. The germline CDR1 and CDR2 sequences are LGHNA and YSLEER. CDR3 in amino acids: CASSQGGGQGHSTDTQYF. The DNA for the CDR3 is TGCGCCAGCAGCCAAGGGGGAGGACAGGGCCATAGCACAGATACGCAGTATTTT.

This chain connects TRBV9 to TRBJ2-1; D ambiguous. The V end lost 0 bases, the J end lost 6 bases, and 13 bases lay between the germline ends. Germline CDR1 SGDLS, CDR2 YYNGEE. The length of the CDR3 is 15 residues. CDR3 nucleotides: TGTGCCAGCAGCGTAGCCCCTCGGCCGTCCAATGAGCAGTTCTTC. This codes for CASSVAPRPSNEQFF.

This rearrangement joins TRBV7-3 to TRBJ2-3; a weak D match, TRBD2 (5 bases). The CDR3 totals 15 residues. Trimming shortened V by 2 bases and J by 4 bases, and 13 bases separated the two germline ends. From germline, CDR1 is SGHTA and CDR2 FQGTGA. In DNA form, the CDR3 reads TGTGCCAGCAGCTTATCTCCTAGCAAGGCAGATACGCAGTATTTT. The encoded protein is CASSLSPSKADTQYF.

The chain combines TRBV6-6 with TRBJ2-1; TRBD2 aligns across 8 bases. The CDR3 consists of 14 residues. Germline lookup yields CDR1 MNHNY and CDR2 SVGAGI (reference sequence). The V and J ends lost 4 bases and 7 bases, in that order; junction bases with no gene match: 6. CDR3 bases: TGTGCCAGCAGTTTCCGGGGCGGGAGGAATGAGCAGTTCTTC. Protein sequence: CASSFRGGRNEQFF.

The CDR3 sequence is CASSPGAKRRSYNEQFF. The CDR3 coding sequence is TGTGCCAGCTCACCGGGCGCAAAGCGTCGCTCCTACAATGAGCAGTTCTTC. The rearrangement links TRBV18 to TRBJ2-1; no clear D. Germline V lookup: CDR1 KGHSH, CDR2 LQKENI. This CDR3 is built from 17 residues. The V gene lost 3 bases and the J gene lost 0 bases, with 15 bases spanning the gap.

In the case of this clone: The sample holds other DNA sequences that translate to the same CDR3. The gene calls are TRBV10-3 and TRBJ1-2, with D unresolved. Germline V gene sequence: CDR1 ENHRY, CDR2 SYGVKD. This CDR3 has 13 residues. The germline V and J ends were trimmed by 3 bases and 3 bases, with 8 bases remaining between them. CDR3 sequence (DNA): TGTGCCATCAGTGATGGCCAGTACTATGGCTACACCTTC. Translation gives CAISDGQYYGYTF.

This chain connects TRBV6-6 to TRBJ2-3, with 8 bases identical to TRBD2. This CDR3 contains 14 residues. The germline gives CDR1 MNHNY, CDR2 SVGAGI (reference sequence). The trim removed 2 bases at V and 10 bases at J, leaving 8 bases unmatched. Written as DNA, the CDR3 is TGTGCCAGCAGTTACCTCACGGGACTAGTTGCGCAGTATTTT. This sequence encodes CASSYLTGLVAQYF.

Comments on this clone: At one boundary the junction diverges from the germline segment, which might be a read error. V is TRBV6-6 and J is TRBJ1-3; D possibly corresponds to TRBD1 (6 bases). The CDR3 is 13 amino acids. Germline V gene sequence: CDR1 MNHNY, CDR2 SVGAGI (reference sequence). CDR3 bases: TGTGCCAGCAGTTTCGACGGCAGGGGAGGGGGATTTTTT. It encodes CASSFDGRGGGFF.

The chain links TRBV5-5 to TRBJ1-5; 8 bases are a match to TRBD1. Trimming took 5 bases from V and 3 from J; bases not matched to a gene: 4. The CDR3 consists of 14 residues. Germline CDR1 reads SGHKS; CDR2 reads YYEKEE (reference sequence). This chain's CDR3 is CASRGTGYNQPQHF. The CDR3 nucleotides read TGTGCCAGCAGGGGGACAGGCTACAATCAGCCCCAGCATTTT.

The CDR3 is CASRLQGTGVYEQYF. In DNA, the CDR3 is TGTGCCAGCAGGCTACAAGGGACAGGGGTCTACGAGCAGTACTTC. The rearrangement uses TRBV6-5 and TRBJ2-7; 10 bases match TRBD1. In germline, CDR1 is MNHEY, CDR2 SVGAGI. This CDR3 region has 15 residues. V gave up 6 bases and J gave up 3 bases; unmatched junction bases: 8.

The CDR3 is CASRGRLADSSSYNEQFF. In nucleotides, the CDR3 is TGCGCCAGCAGGGGGCGACTAGCGGATTCGAGCTCCTACAATGAGCAGTTCTTC. This chain uses TRBV5-1 with TRBJ2-1; 9 bases agree with TRBD2. Germline V lookup: CDR1 SGHRS, CDR2 YFSETQ. The CDR3 is 18 amino acids. V was pared by 5 bases and J by 0 bases, with 12 bases of the junction left unmatched.

Here the CDR3 reads CAISDSGGSYNEQFF. CDR3 nucleotides: TGTGCCATCAGTGATTCAGGGGGGTCGTACAATGAGCAGTTCTTC. This chain links TRBV10-3 with TRBJ2-1; D is perhaps TRBD1 (7 bases). Per the germline V gene, CDR1 is ENHRY and CDR2 is SYGVKD. V was trimmed by 3 bases and J by 4 bases, leaving 13 bases between them. The CDR3 totals 15 residues.

The chain recombines TRBV27 with TRBJ2-1; D call uncertain. Germline CDR1 MNHEY, CDR2 SMNVEV (reference sequence). Trimming removed 3 bases from V and 7 bases from J, with 13 bases in between. The CDR3 is made up of 14 amino acids. The CDR3 sequence: CASSFEAGRNEQFF. CDR3 coding DNA: TGTGCCAGCAGTTTCGAGGCCGGAAGAAATGAGCAGTTCTTC.

This clone appeared once. V usage is TRBV7-8 and J usage is TRBJ2-7; 10 bases align to TRBD2. CDR1 and CDR2 from the germline V gene are SGHVS and FQNEAQ. This CDR3 comprises 16 residues. J was trimmed by 3 bases and V by 5 bases; bases with no gene match: 10. CDR3 in DNA: TGTGCCAGCAGCCCAAACGGGACTAGCGACTACTACGAGCAGTACTTC. Protein product: CASSPNGTSDYYEQYF.

The chain is built from TRBV29-1 and TRBJ2-5, with D possibly TRBD2 on 7 matching bases. Per the germline V gene, CDR1 is SQVTM and CDR2 is ANQGSEA. CDR3 size: 12 residues. Trimming stripped 8 bases from V and 4 bases from J, with 14 bases between. CDR3 DNA sequence: TGCAGCTCCCGAGGGGGGGCAGAGACCCAGTACTTC. Its translation is CSSRGGAETQYF.